One and the same sample provided the 24 T cell receptor beta chains below, sequenced in a study of cytomegalovirus exposure and HLA in healthy donors. Primers included in the PCR were 60 Vbeta and 13 Jbeta primers. Sequencing was performed with immunoSEQ multiplex PCR; in TCRdb, only in-frame clones are kept and a portion is missing. The repertoire includes about 120,000 clones, 80% to 85% of them detected once, and 2.1% sits in the top ten. Sequencing was carried out using PBMCs. Source of these receptors: a man under 40 in good health and CMV-seronegative.

The chain combines TRBV7-9 with TRBJ2-4, with 11 positions matching TRBD2. This CDR3 has 18 residues. J was trimmed by 0 bases and V by 1 base; bases with no gene match: 5. Germline CDR1 is SEHNR and CDR2 is FQNEAQ (reference sequence). Written as DNA, the CDR3 is TGTGCCAGCAGCTTAGGTCGACTAGCGGGGCGAGCCAAAAACATTCAGTACTTC. It encodes CASSLGRLAGRAKNIQYF.

This clone was counted only a few times. The chain joins TRBV9 to TRBJ2-5; no reliable D call. The end of the DNA aligns better with TRBJ2-7, so the J call may be wrong. The length of the CDR3 is 13 residues. Germline-derived CDR1 and CDR2 are SGDLS and YYNGEE. The CDR3 sequence: CASSVDGADEQYF. DNA of the CDR3: TGTGCCAGCAGCGTAGACGGAGCAGACGAGCAGTACTTC.

V usage is TRBV27 and J usage is TRBJ2-7, with 11 bases aligning to TRBD2. With 2 bases clipped from V and 6 bases from J, the junction kept 6 bases outside the gene matches. This CDR3 is 15 amino acids long. In germline, CDR1 is MNHEY, CDR2 SMNVEV (reference sequence). CDR3 residues: CASSLRVAGGREQYF. CDR3 bases: TGTGCCAGCAGTTTACGAGTAGCGGGGGGGCGCGAGCAGTACTTC.

The chain is built from TRBV4-3 and TRBJ2-2, with D maybe TRBD2 (5 bases). The V end was cut by 0 bases, the J end by 6 bases, with 14 bases between. From germline, CDR1 is LGHNA and CDR2 YSLEER. The CDR3 has 16 residues. CDR3 DNA sequence: TGCGCCAGCAGCCAAGATCCGCTCGGGCGGGCCGGGGAGCTGTTTTTT. Residues: CASSQDPLGRAGELFF.

The rearrangement links TRBV11-2 to TRBJ2-7; TRBD1 might be the D (6 bases). The germline V gene has CDR1 SGHAT and CDR2 FQNNGV. The CDR3 loop spans 12 amino acids. The V and J ends lost 0 bases and 7 bases respectively, with 7 bases between them. The CDR3 is CASSLDQGEQYF. CDR3 nucleotides: TGTGCCAGCAGCTTAGATCAGGGGGAGCAGTACTTC.

This sequence joins TRBV19 and TRBJ1-4; possible D gene TRBD1, 5 bases. Germline V gene data show CDR1 as LNHDA and CDR2 as SQIVND (reference sequence). The CDR3 sequence is 13 residues long. Trimming left V 3 bases short and J 8 bases short, with 10 bases between. The CDR3 region is CASSIRAWEKLFF. In nucleotides, the CDR3 is TGTGCCAGTAGTATCAGGGCCTGGGAAAAACTGTTTTTT.

This rearrangement joins TRBV11-2 to TRBJ1-1; 10 bases align to TRBD1. The trim removed 5 bases at V and 12 bases at J, leaving 9 bases unmatched. CDR3 length: 13 residues. Per germline, CDR1 SGHAT and CDR2 FQNNGV. This CDR3 reads CASSLRQGARSFF. DNA for the CDR3: TGTGCCAGCAGCCTCCGACAGGGGGCGCGGTCTTTCTTT.

V is TRBV9 and J is TRBJ1-2; 7 bases line up with TRBD1. The V gene end was trimmed by 0 bases and the J gene end by 8 bases; junction bases not matched to a gene: 4. The CDR3 length is 13 residues. Looked up from germline, CDR1 is SGDLS and CDR2 is YYNGEE. The CDR3 spells CASSVGTGGGYTF. In nucleotides, the CDR3 is TGTGCCAGCAGCGTAGGGACAGGAGGAGGCTACACCTTC.

Only a few counts were recorded for this clone. The chain has TRBV7-9 and TRBJ1-2; D is ambiguous. CDR3 length: 13 residues. Trimming cost V 2 bases and J 0 bases, with 4 bases left between them. CDR1 and CDR2 (germline): SEHNR, FQNEAQ (reference sequence). The CDR3 loop reads CASSLIANYGYTF. CDR3 DNA sequence: TGTGCCAGCAGCTTAATAGCTAACTATGGCTACACCTTC.

V usage is TRBV5-8 and J usage is TRBJ1-2; the D gene is possibly TRBD1 (6 bases). The length of the CDR3 is 18 residues. Germline values: CDR1 SGHTS, CDR2 YDEGEE. V gave up 0 bases and J gave up 0 bases, with 18 bases separating them. CDR3 nucleotide sequence: TGTGCCAGCAGCTTGGGGGGGGGCGGAGGCGAAGCTAACTATGGCTACACCTTC. It is translated as CASSLGGGGGEANYGYTF. The full variable domain, its missing parts supplied by reference TRBV5-8 and TRBJ1-2, is EAGVTQSPTHLIKTRGQQATLRCSPISGHTSVYWYQQALGLGLQFLLWYDEGEERNRGNFPPRFSGRQFPNYSSELNVNALELEDSALYLCASSLGGGGGEANYGYTFGSGTRLTVV.

The table lists this clone with a few counts. Relative to the germline gene, one junction end is altered; a read error may explain this. The rearrangement links TRBV19 to TRBJ2-4; 7 nucleotides line up with TRBD1. From germline, CDR1 is LNHDA and CDR2 SQIVND (reference sequence). The CDR3 length is 16 residues. DNA for the CDR3: TGTGCCAGTAGTATCGGCGCCAGGGGGACCAAAAACAGTCAGTACTTC. Residues: CASSIGARGTKNSQYF.

This chain connects TRBV21-1 to TRBJ1-4; TRBD1 was called by the table and not checked on the DNA. TRBV21-1 is described as a pseudogene. CDR3 length equals 16 residues. The CDR3: CASRIRAAKGHEKLFF. DNA of the CDR3: TGTGCCAGCAGAATACGGGCCGCCAAAGGACACGAAAAACTGTTTTTT.

This clone has only one observation. The rearrangement links TRBV5-1 to TRBJ2-7; 7 nucleotides agree with TRBD1. V shed 4 bases and J 2 bases; nucleotides not matched to a gene: 3. The germline gives CDR1 SGHRS, CDR2 YFSETQ. CDR3 length: 13 amino acids. The CDR3 DNA reads as TGCGCCAGCAGCCCACAGGGGACCTACGAGCAGTACTTC. It yields the protein CASSPQGTYEQYF.

The V gene is TRBV27, the J gene TRBJ2-7, with D perhaps TRBD2 (6 bases). Germline values: CDR1 MNHEY, CDR2 SMNVEV (reference sequence). This CDR3 is 15 amino acids long. Trimming removed 0 bases from V and 6 bases from J, with 15 bases in between. The CDR3 region has the DNA TGTGCCAGCAGTTTATCGGGACTGACCTCGTTCGAGCAGTACTTC. This gives the protein CASSLSGLTSFEQYF.

V gene TRBV5-4 combines with J gene TRBJ1-1; D not resolved. Trimming took off 1 base at V and 4 bases at J, with 11 bases between the two ends. This CDR3 region has 14 residues. In germline, CDR1 is SGHNT, CDR2 YYREEE (reference sequence). The CDR3 is CASSLSGLITEAFF. Written as DNA, the CDR3 is TGTGCCAGCAGCTTGTCAGGACTTATCACTGAAGCTTTCTTT.

On this clone: A junction boundary mismatches the germline segment, possibly from a read error. The V gene is TRBV9, the J gene TRBJ2-6, with D tentatively TRBD2 (6 bases). CDR1 SGDLS and CDR2 YYNGEE come from the germline V gene. The CDR3 is 16 amino acids. DNA of the CDR3: TGTGCCAGCAGCGGCGGAGGGAGGTCTGGGGCCAACGGCCTGACTTTC. It is translated as CASSGGGRSGANGLTF.

The genes are TRBV5-6 and TRBJ1-2; TRBD1 is a possible D gene (5 bases). Trimming stripped 5 bases from V and 1 base from J, with 18 bases between. Germline V gives CDR1 SGHDT, CDR2 YYEEEE. The CDR3 sequence is 16 residues long. The DNA of the CDR3 is TGTGCCAGCAGGATTGAAACGGCGGGACTTAACTATGGCTACACCTTC. Protein product: CASRIETAGLNYGYTF.

This chain connects TRBV7-2 to TRBJ1-2, with D possibly matching TRBD1 (5 bases). Trimming removed 4 bases at V and 3 bases at J, with 15 bases between. This CDR3 has 15 amino acids. Germline assignment: CDR1 SGHTA and CDR2 FQGNSA. The CDR3 region has the DNA TGTGCCAGCAGCTATCGGTCCGGGGGGGACTATGGCTACACCTTC. It translates to CASSYRSGGDYGYTF. Supplemented by reference TRBV7-2 and TRBJ1-2, the full variable domain reads GAGVSQSPSNKVTEKGKDVELRCDPISGHTALYWYRQSLGQGLEFLIYFQGNSAPDKSGLPSDRFSAERTGGSVSTLTIQRTQQEDSAVYLCASSYRSGGDYGYTFGSGTRLTVV.

This rearrangement joins TRBV5-4 to TRBJ2-5; 11 bases line up with TRBD2. J gave up 1 base and V 3 bases, and 5 bases lay outside the gene matches. The germline V gene encodes CDR1 SGHNT and CDR2 YYREEE (reference sequence). This CDR3 contains 16 residues. The CDR3 protein is CASSSLTSGAQETQYF. The DNA for the CDR3 is TGTGCCAGCAGCTCATTGACTAGCGGGGCCCAAGAGACCCAGTACTTC. Full variable domain (remainder filled in from reference TRBV5-4 and TRBJ2-5): ETGVTQSPTHLIKTRGQQVTLRCSSQSGHNTVSWYQQALGQGPQFIFQYYREEENGRGNFPPRFSGLQFPNYSSELNVNALELDDSALYLCASSSLTSGAQETQYFGPGTRLLVL.

The chain combines TRBV7-9 with TRBJ2-7; 14 positions agree with TRBD2. The length of the CDR3 is 16 residues. Germline V lookup: CDR1 SEHNR, CDR2 FQNEAQ (reference sequence). The J segment lost 11 bases and the V segment lost 5 bases, leaving 14 bases of the junction unmatched. Here the CDR3 DNA reads TGTGCCAGCAGCGTTCCGGGACTAGCGGGGGCCAAGGGGGAGTACTTC. This sequence encodes CASSVPGLAGAKGEYF.

This clone has a single count. The rearrangement links TRBV9 to TRBJ2-1; D not resolved. Trimming stripped 2 bases from V and 2 bases from J, with 14 bases between. CDR3 length equals 16 residues. Germline V gene data show CDR1 as SGDLS and CDR2 as YYNGEE. CDR3 in amino acids: CASSVGPIETYNEQFF. The CDR3 DNA reads TGTGCCAGCAGCGTCGGTCCGATCGAGACCTACAATGAGCAGTTCTTC.

V gene TRBV9 combines with J gene TRBJ2-5, with TRBD2 matching 8 bases. The CDR3 has 16 residues. Germline loops: CDR1 SGDLS, CDR2 YYNGEE. The V segment lost 0 bases and the J segment 5 bases; nucleotides outside the gene matches: 9. The CDR3 here is CASSVEGLALGETQYF. The CDR3 DNA is TGTGCCAGCAGCGTAGAAGGACTAGCTTTGGGGGAGACCCAGTACTTC.

The CDR3 loop is CASSLRDRVNEQFF. CDR3 nucleotide sequence: TGCGCCAGCAGCCTAAGGGACAGGGTCAATGAGCAGTTCTTC. V usage is TRBV5-1 and J usage is TRBJ2-1; 9 bases line up with TRBD1. The CDR3 covers 14 residues. V was clipped by 4 bases and J by 6 bases; unmatched bases: 5. CDR1 and CDR2 (germline): SGHRS, YFSETQ.

The chain uses TRBV28 and TRBJ1-2, with D perhaps TRBD1 (6 bases). V was pared by 7 bases and J by 4 bases, with 13 bases between. The CDR3 runs 13 residues. The V gene's germline CDR1 is MDHEN and CDR2 SYDVKM. CDR3 protein: CASTAGVSYGYTF. For the CDR3, the DNA is TGTGCCAGCACCGCAGGGGTGAGCTATGGCTACACCTTC.